This T cell receptor (beta chain) was recorded in a study of early T cells in non-severe SARS-CoV-2 infection (dated by TCRdb to the early 2020s). Regarding the complete study: TCR sequencing used bulk RNA from unsorted whole blood, so alpha and beta chains could not be paired. The research as a whole found: VDJdb matching was skewed toward anti-spike CD8 responses and likely underestimated virus-specific expansions by missing private and CD4 specificities.

The junction carries 10 bases between V and J, which are trimmed by 3 bases and 7 bases respectively. CDR1 and CDR2 were assigned from the germline V gene (reference sequence) as GTSNPN and SVGIG. The CDR3 runs 12 residues from the cysteine to the phenylalanine. Only CDR3 DNA is held: 36 bases, read in frame from base 1. This clonotype was seen only a few times. Its antigen target is currently unknown. It has no much larger one-base neighbor in the sample; base qualities were not kept. Library method: 5' RACE. This sample was sequenced with a NextSeq 500. In the TCR library protocol, unique molecular identifiers were attached to individual cDNA molecules to correct for PCR bias and sequencing error. Sequencing covered both TCR alpha and beta chains, and within each sample the abundances of alpha and beta sequences were tightly co-correlated. As for the authors' bioinformatics: V gene, J gene and CDR3 annotation of TCR sequences was performed with Decombinator V4. TCRs were defined as expanded if a significant change between any two time points was detected under a Poisson model with p below 0.0001. Abundances of TCRs were expressed as counts per million after normalisation to the total number of TCRs sequenced in each sample. MAIT TCRs were defined by TRAV1-2 paired with TRAJ12, TRAJ20 or TRAJ33, and iNKT TCRs by TRAV10 paired with TRAJ18. VDJdb, accessed 1 November 2021, was searched for CMV, EBV and SARS-CoV-2 annotated TCRs, with TCRs annotated for multiple antigens excluded. TCRdb's own reprocessing of the public reads used fastp at Q25 and MiXCR and kept productive beta chains. Merged by CDR3 protein, the rows form single entries marked with the most common genes and DNA. The V and J calls, along with clone size, are taken from TCRdb and not from the paper's own processing. In all, the sample holds fewer than 85,000 distinct CDR3 sequences, and roughly 9.4% of those were seen once. The top ten constitute about 4.8% of the sample.

A case-control design nested within a healthcare worker cohort in London, UK, was used, with weekly nasopharyngeal swab PCR tests and blood sampling performed. Healthcare workers were recruited during the week of the UK lockdown, between 23 and 31 March 2020, and followed weekly for up to 16 weeks. This receptor was taken from an adult who was a healthcare worker with PCR-confirmed SARS-CoV-2 infection or an uninfected control (not recorded which). The chain employs TRBV30 and TRBJ2-1; the D gene is not confidently resolved. Sequenced: whole blood. The nucleotide sequence reads TGTGCCTGGAGCATGCGAGGAAATGAGCAGTTCTTC. Translated, this is CAWSMRGNEQFF.